The 21 T cell receptor beta chains presented below share a single source sample, sequenced in a study of blood T cell repertoires in COVID-19. Here immunoSEQ multiplex PCR was the method, and the copy in TCRdb shows in-frame clones only, minus some. The table has 250,000 to 350,000 clones, 87% seen once; the top ten hold about 6.1%. Sequencing was carried out using PBMCs or T cells enriched from blood (not recorded which). The receptors originated from a woman aged 40 to 55 who had recovered from COVID-19.

The rearrangement links TRBV6-2 or TRBV6-3 to TRBJ2-2; maybe TRBD2 (7 bases). The length of the CDR3 is 15 residues. The ends were cut back, 5 bases at V and 7 bases at J, with 17 bases in the middle. Per germline, CDR1 MNHEY and CDR2 SVGEGT. CDR3 region: CASSPPRGANGELFF. DNA for the CDR3: TGTGCCAGCAGTCCACCCCGGGGGGCGAACGGGGAGCTGTTTTTT.

J is TRBJ2-1 and V is TRBV5-4; 14 bases fit TRBD2. This CDR3 comprises 15 residues. Germline V gene lookup returns CDR1 SGHNT and CDR2 YYREEE (reference sequence). V gave up 1 base and J gave up 13 bases; unmatched junction bases: 7. DNA of the CDR3: TGTGCCAGCAGCTTGTCGACTAGCGGGAGGGGGAGACAGTTCTTC. Its protein is CASSLSTSGRGRQFF.

The chain uses TRBV28 and TRBJ1-4; TRBD1 agrees at 8 bases. The CDR3 runs to 15 residues. Trimming at V came to 3 bases and at J to 7 bases, leaving 7 bases not matched to a gene. Germline loops: CDR1 MDHEN, CDR2 SYDVKM. DNA of the CDR3: TGTGCCAGCAGTTTGACAGGACAGGGAAGTGAAAAACTGTTTTTT. Translating it yields CASSLTGQGSEKLFF.

The chain recombines TRBV25-1 with TRBJ2-2; D might be TRBD1 (6 bases). The CDR3 has 15 amino acids. CDR1 and CDR2 (germline): MGHDK, SYGVNS. V gave up 2 bases and J gave up 4 bases, with 11 bases separating them. CDR3 sequence reads: CASSEMNRATGELFF. CDR3 nucleotide sequence: TGTGCCAGCAGTGAAATGAACAGGGCCACCGGGGAGCTGTTTTTT. The whole variable domain, remainder taken from reference TRBV25-1 and TRBJ2-2, is EADIYQTPRYLVIGTGKKITLECSQTMGHDKMYWYQQDPGMELHLIHYSYGVNSTEKGDLSSESTVSRIRTEHFPLTLESARPSHTSQYLCASSEMNRATGELFFGEGSRLTVL.

V is TRBV6-5 and J is TRBJ1-1; no definite D call. V lost 6 bases, J lost 1 base, and 6 bases lay in between. Germline V lookup: CDR1 MNHEY, CDR2 SVGAGI. This CDR3 contains 12 residues. This chain's CDR3 is CASRSRNTEAFF. Here the CDR3 DNA reads TGTGCCAGCAGAAGTAGGAACACTGAAGCTTTCTTT.

The V and J genes are TRBV29-1 and TRBJ2-2, with no clear D. The CDR3 contains 13 residues. Trimming shortened V by 6 bases and J by 1 base, and 9 bases separated the two germline ends. CDR1 and CDR2 (germline): SQVTM, ANQGSEA. The CDR3 here is CSVDWKNTGELFF. The CDR3 DNA is TGCAGCGTAGACTGGAAGAACACCGGGGAGCTGTTTTTT.

This sequence joins TRBV11-2 and TRBJ2-7; 8 nucleotides agree with TRBD1. CDR3 length equals 15 residues. CDR1 and CDR2 (germline): SGHAT, FQNNGV. The V segment lost 3 bases and the J segment 0 bases; nucleotides outside the gene matches: 4. CDR3 protein: CASSFSGTGSYEQYF. CDR3 nucleotide sequence: TGTGCCAGCAGCTTTTCCGGGACAGGCTCCTACGAGCAGTACTTC.

The gene calls are TRBV7-2 and TRBJ1-1; 8 bases are shared with TRBD1. Germline V gene data show CDR1 as SGHTA and CDR2 as FQGNSA. The length of the CDR3 is 13 residues. Trimming took 6 bases from V and 5 from J; bases not matched to a gene: 5. CDR3 sequence reads: CASSFNRGTEAFF. The CDR3 DNA reads as TGTGCCAGCAGTTTTAACAGGGGGACTGAAGCTTTCTTT.

This clone came up a few times. This chain joins TRBV7-9 and TRBJ2-3; 11 bases are shared with TRBD2. Germline trimming cut 1 base from V and 3 bases from J; bases unmatched to any gene: 0. Germline values: CDR1 SEHNR, CDR2 FQNEAQ (reference sequence). The CDR3 covers 15 residues. The DNA for the CDR3 is TGTGCCAGCAGCTTAGTAGCGGGAGGGACAGATACGCAGTATTTT. Encoded protein: CASSLVAGGTDTQYF.

This chain joins TRBV7-2 and TRBJ2-3; TRBD1 agrees at 7 bases. The CDR3 has 14 amino acids. V was pared by 3 bases and J by 10 bases, with 10 bases of the junction left unmatched. The germline gives CDR1 SGHTA, CDR2 FQGNSA. The CDR3 loop is CASSFQNDDRAQYF. The CDR3 DNA follows: TGTGCCAGCAGCTTCCAGAACGACGACAGGGCGCAGTATTTT. Variable domain in full (rest from reference TRBV7-2 and TRBJ2-3): GAGVSQSPSNKVTEKGKDVELRCDPISGHTALYWYRQSLGQGLEFLIYFQGNSAPDKSGLPSDRFSAERTGGSVSTLTIQRTQQEDSAVYLCASSFQNDDRAQYFGPGTRLTVL.

This chain links TRBV27 with TRBJ2-7; maybe TRBD2 (5 bases). Trimming cost V 4 bases and J 0 bases, with 10 bases left between them. Germline-derived CDR1 and CDR2 are MNHEY and SMNVEV (reference sequence). CDR3 length: 14 amino acids. CDR3 in DNA: TGTGCCAGCAGTTCCCGGGCGGGCTCCTACGAGCAGTACTTC. Protein product: CASSSRAGSYEQYF.

Only one count was recorded for this clone. CDR3 sequence reads: CASSPGRHIGSQGTDTQYF. DNA of the CDR3: TGTGCCAGCAGCCCCGGACGCCACATAGGGAGTCAGGGCACAGATACGCAGTATTTT. The chain is built from TRBV7-3 and TRBJ2-3, with D maybe TRBD2 (5 bases). CDR3 size: 19 residues. Germline V gives CDR1 SGHTA, CDR2 FQGTGA. The V end lost 5 bases, the J end lost 1 base, and 25 bases lay between the germline ends.

This chain links TRBV7-2 with TRBJ1-1, with 7 positions matching TRBD1. The CDR3 sequence is 14 residues long. V shed 0 bases, J shed 6 bases, and the junction held 4 bases outside the gene matches. Germline CDR1 is SGHTA and CDR2 is FQGNSA. CDR3 nucleotide sequence: TGTGCCAGCAGCTTAGCTTCCAGGGGGGCTGAAGCTTTCTTT. Residues: CASSLASRGAEAFF.

The chain combines TRBV28 with TRBJ2-1, with D possibly being TRBD2 (5 bases). The germline gives CDR1 MDHEN, CDR2 SYDVKM. CDR3 length equals 13 residues. V lost 7 bases to trimming and J lost 6 bases, with 13 bases between them. The CDR3 sequence: CASKVLAVNEQFF. CDR3 DNA: TGTGCCAGCAAGGTTCTAGCAGTCAATGAGCAGTTCTTC.

The chain recombines TRBV10-1 with TRBJ2-6; the D gene is possibly TRBD1 (5 bases). The germline gives CDR1 WNHNN, CDR2 SYGVQD (reference sequence). V was shortened by 3 bases and J by 0 bases, with 9 bases between the two germline ends. The CDR3 consists of 16 residues. Here the CDR3 reads CASSEDSSSGANVLTF. In DNA form, the CDR3 reads TGCGCCAGCAGTGAAGACAGTTCCTCTGGGGCCAACGTCCTGACTTTC.

This clone was observed a single time. The genes are TRBV2 and TRBJ2-7, with D tentatively TRBD1 (6 bases). This CDR3 contains 15 residues. Germline assignment: CDR1 SNHLY and CDR2 FYNNEI. The V end was cut by 2 bases, the J end by 6 bases, with 17 bases between. The CDR3 bases are TGTGCCAGCAGTGAATTTGGGACACGCGGTGGCGAGCAGTACTTC. This codes for CASSEFGTRGGEQYF. Full variable domain (missing parts from reference TRBV2 and TRBJ2-7): EPEVTQTPSHQVTQMGQEVILRCVPISNHLYFYWYRQILGQKVEFLVSFYNNEISEKSEIFDDQFSVERPDGSNFTLKIRSTKLEDSAMYFCASSEFGTRGGEQYFGPGTRLTVT.

CDR3 residues: CASSPTFEGFHGYTF. The CDR3 nucleotides are TGTGCCAGCTCACCGACATTCGAAGGCTTTCATGGCTACACCTTC. The chain recombines TRBV18 with TRBJ1-2; D not certain. V was clipped by 3 bases and J by 6 bases, with 17 bases between them. The CDR3 sequence is 15 residues long. The germline gives CDR1 KGHSH, CDR2 LQKENI.

The chain joins TRBV28 to TRBJ1-5; the match to TRBD1 covers 7 bases. The CDR3 covers 15 residues. V shed 8 bases, J shed 0 bases, and the junction held 7 bases outside the gene matches. CDR1 is MDHEN, CDR2 SYDVKM, per germline. The CDR3 loop is CASGHQGDSNQPQHF. CDR3 coding DNA: TGTGCCAGCGGACACCAGGGGGATAGCAATCAGCCCCAGCATTTT.

CDR3 in DNA: TGTGCCAGCAGTTTCCGGGGAACGAGGCAAGAGACCCAGTACTTC. Translating gives CASSFRGTRQETQYF. The chain couples TRBV28 to TRBJ2-5; D is perhaps TRBD2 (5 bases). The CDR3 length is 15 residues. Trimming left V 3 bases short and J 2 bases short, with 13 bases between. Looked up from germline, CDR1 is MDHEN and CDR2 is SYDVKM.

V is TRBV6-5 and J is TRBJ2-7, with D tentatively TRBD2 (6 bases). This CDR3 comprises 14 residues. CDR1 and CDR2 (germline): MNHEY, SVGAGI. V gave up 9 bases and J gave up 4 bases, with 19 bases separating them. CDR3 sequence: CARTPGLTDYEQYF. The CDR3 region has the DNA TGTGCCAGGACACCGGGACTTACAGATTACGAGCAGTACTTC.

The chain employs TRBV20-1 and TRBJ2-1, with D perhaps TRBD2 (5 bases). Between the trimmed V and J ends, which lost 3 bases and 12 bases, there was a span of 12 bases. Germline V gene data show CDR1 as DFQATT and CDR2 as SNEGSKA (reference sequence). The CDR3 runs to 11 residues. CDR3 sequence (DNA): TGCAGTGCTAGGGCGGGTCTGGTGCAGTTCTTC. Residues: CSARAGLVQFF.